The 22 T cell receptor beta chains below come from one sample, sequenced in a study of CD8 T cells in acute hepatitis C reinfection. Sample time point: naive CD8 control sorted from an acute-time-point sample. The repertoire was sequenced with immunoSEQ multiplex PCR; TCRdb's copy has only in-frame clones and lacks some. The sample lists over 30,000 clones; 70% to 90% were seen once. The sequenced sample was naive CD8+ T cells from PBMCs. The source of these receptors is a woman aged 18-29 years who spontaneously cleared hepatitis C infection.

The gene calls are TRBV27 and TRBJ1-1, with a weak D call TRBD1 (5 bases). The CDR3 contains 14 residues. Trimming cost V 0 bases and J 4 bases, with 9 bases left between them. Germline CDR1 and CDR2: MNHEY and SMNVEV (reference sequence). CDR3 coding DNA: TGTGCCAGCAGTTTATCGTGGGGGGGCACTGAAGCTTTCTTT. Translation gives CASSLSWGGTEAFF.

The CDR3: CASSPGTLNTEAFF. DNA of the CDR3: TGTGCCAGCAGTCCCGGGACGTTGAACACTGAAGCTTTCTTT. The V and J genes are TRBV6-5 and TRBJ1-1, with D maybe TRBD1 (5 bases). Trimming removed 5 bases at V and 0 bases at J, with 10 bases between. The CDR3 is 14 amino acids. Germline lookup yields CDR1 MNHEY and CDR2 SVGAGI.

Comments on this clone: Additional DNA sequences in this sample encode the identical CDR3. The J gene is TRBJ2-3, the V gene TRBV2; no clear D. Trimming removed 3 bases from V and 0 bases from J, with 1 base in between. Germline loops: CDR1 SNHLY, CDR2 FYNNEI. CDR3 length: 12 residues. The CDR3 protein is CASSDSTDTQYF. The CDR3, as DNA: TGTGCCAGCAGTGATAGCACAGATACGCAGTATTTT.

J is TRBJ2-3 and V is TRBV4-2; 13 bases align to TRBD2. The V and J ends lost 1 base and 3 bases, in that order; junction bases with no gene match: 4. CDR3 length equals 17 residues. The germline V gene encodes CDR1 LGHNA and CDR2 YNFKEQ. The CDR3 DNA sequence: TGTGCCAGCAGCCAAGCTTCGGGACTAGCGGGAACAGATACGCAGTATTTT. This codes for CASSQASGLAGTDTQYF.

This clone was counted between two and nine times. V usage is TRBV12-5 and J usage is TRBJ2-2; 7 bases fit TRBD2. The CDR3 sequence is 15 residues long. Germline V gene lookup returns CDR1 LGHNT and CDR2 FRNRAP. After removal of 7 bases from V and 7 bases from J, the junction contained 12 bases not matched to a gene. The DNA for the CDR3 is TGTGCTAGTGACAAATCCACTAGCGTCGACGGGGAGCTGTTTTTT. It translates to CASDKSTSVDGELFF.

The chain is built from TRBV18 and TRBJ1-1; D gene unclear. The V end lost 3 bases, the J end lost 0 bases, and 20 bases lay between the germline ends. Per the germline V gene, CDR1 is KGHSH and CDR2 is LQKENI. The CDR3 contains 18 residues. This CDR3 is CASSPTTLRYKMNTEAFF. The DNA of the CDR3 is TGTGCCAGCTCACCCACGACCCTCCGCTACAAGATGAACACTGAAGCTTTCTTT. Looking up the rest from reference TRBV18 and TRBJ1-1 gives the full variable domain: NAGVMQNPRHLVRRRGQEARLRCSPMKGHSHVYWYRQLPEEGLKFMVYLQKENIIDESGMPKERFSAEFPKEGPSILRIQQVVRGDSAAYFCASSPTTLRYKMNTEAFFGQGTRLTVV.

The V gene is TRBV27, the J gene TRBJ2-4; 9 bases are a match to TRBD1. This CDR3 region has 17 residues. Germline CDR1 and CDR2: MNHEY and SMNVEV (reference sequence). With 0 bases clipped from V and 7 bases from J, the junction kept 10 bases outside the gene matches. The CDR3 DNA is TGTGCCAGCAGTTTATCCTTCCTTGGGACAGGGTCGAACATTCAGTACTTC. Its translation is CASSLSFLGTGSNIQYF.

CDR3 in DNA: TGTGCCAGCAGCCCGGGACTAGCGGGAGCCTACGAGCAGTACTTC. Its translation is CASSPGLAGAYEQYF. The chain couples TRBV5-5 to TRBJ2-7; 14 bases line up with TRBD2. Germline values: CDR1 SGHKS, CDR2 YYEKEE (reference sequence). The CDR3 is 15 residues long. The J segment lost 2 bases and the V segment lost 4 bases, leaving 2 bases of the junction unmatched.

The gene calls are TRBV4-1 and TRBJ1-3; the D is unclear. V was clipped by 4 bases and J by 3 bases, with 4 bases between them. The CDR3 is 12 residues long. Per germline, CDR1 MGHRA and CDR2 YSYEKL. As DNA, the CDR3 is TGCGCCAGCAGCCCAGTTGGAAACACCATATATTTT. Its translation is CASSPVGNTIYF.

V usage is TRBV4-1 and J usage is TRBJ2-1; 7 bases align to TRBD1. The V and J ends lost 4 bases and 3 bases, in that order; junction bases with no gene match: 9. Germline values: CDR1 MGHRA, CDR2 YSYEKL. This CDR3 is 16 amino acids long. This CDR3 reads CASSRLPGTDYNEQFF. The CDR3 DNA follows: TGCGCCAGCAGCCGACTGCCCGGGACAGACTACAATGAGCAGTTCTTC.

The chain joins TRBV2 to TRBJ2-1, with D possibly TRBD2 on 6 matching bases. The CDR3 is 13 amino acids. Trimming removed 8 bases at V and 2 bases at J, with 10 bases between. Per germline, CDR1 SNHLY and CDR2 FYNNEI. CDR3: CASLGLPYNEQFF. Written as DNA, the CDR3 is TGTGCCAGCTTGGGACTCCCCTACAATGAGCAGTTCTTC. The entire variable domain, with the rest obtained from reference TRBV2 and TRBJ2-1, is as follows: EPEVTQTPSHQVTQMGQEVILRCVPISNHLYFYWYRQILGQKVEFLVSFYNNEISEKSEIFDDQFSVERPDGSNFTLKIRSTKLEDSAMYFCASLGLPYNEQFFGPGTRLTVL.

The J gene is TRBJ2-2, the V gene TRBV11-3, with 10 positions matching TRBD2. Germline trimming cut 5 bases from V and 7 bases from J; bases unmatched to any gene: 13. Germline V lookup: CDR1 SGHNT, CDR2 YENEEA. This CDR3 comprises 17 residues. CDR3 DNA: TGTGCCAGCAGCCCCTTCGCCGGGACTAGCGCTGGCGGGGAGCTGTTTTTT. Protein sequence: CASSPFAGTSAGGELFF.

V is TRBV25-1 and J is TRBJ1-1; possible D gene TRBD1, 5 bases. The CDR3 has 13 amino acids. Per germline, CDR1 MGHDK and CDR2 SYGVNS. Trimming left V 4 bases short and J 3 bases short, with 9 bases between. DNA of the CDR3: TGTGCCAGCAGTGCCCCGACAGACACTGAAGCTTTCTTT. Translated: CASSAPTDTEAFF.

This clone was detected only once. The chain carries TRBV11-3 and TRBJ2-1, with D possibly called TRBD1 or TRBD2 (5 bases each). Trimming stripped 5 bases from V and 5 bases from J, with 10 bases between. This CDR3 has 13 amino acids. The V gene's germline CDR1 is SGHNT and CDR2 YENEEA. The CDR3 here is CASSMGPNNEQFF. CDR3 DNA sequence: TGTGCCAGCAGCATGGGACCGAACAATGAGCAGTTCTTC.

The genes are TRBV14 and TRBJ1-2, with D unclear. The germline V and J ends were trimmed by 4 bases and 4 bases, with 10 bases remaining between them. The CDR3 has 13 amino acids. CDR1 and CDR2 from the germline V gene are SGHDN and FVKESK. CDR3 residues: CASSRRRIYGYTF. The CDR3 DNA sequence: TGTGCCAGCAGCCGACGAAGAATCTATGGCTACACCTTC. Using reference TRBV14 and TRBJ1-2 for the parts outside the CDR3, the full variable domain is EAGVTQFPSHSVIEKGQTVTLRCDPISGHDNLYWYRRVMGKEIKFLLHFVKESKQDESGMPNNRFLAERTGGTYSTLKVQPAELEDSGVYFCASSRRRIYGYTFGSGTRLTVV.

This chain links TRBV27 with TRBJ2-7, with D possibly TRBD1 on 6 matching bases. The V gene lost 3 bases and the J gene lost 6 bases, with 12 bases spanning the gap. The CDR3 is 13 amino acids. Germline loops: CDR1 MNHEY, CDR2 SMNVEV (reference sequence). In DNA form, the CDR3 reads TGTGCCAGCAGTTTCGACAGGTTTGGCGAGCAGTACTTC. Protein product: CASSFDRFGEQYF.

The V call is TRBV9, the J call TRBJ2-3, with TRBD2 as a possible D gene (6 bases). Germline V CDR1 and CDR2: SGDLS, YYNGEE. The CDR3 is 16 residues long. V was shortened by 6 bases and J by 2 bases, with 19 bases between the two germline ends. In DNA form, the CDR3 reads TGTGCCAGCACCAGAGTGGGGGGAAGGGTCACAGATACGCAGTATTTT. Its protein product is CASTRVGGRVTDTQYF.

CDR3 bases: TGTGCCAGTAGTATAGTACAGGGTGCGGAGACCCAGTACTTC. Amino acids: CASSIVQGAETQYF. The chain has TRBV19 and TRBJ2-5; a possible D gene is TRBD1 (6 bases). CDR3 length: 14 amino acids. Trimming pared 1 base from V and 5 bases from J, leaving 11 bases between. CDR1 is LNHDA and CDR2 is SQIVND in the germline V gene (reference sequence).

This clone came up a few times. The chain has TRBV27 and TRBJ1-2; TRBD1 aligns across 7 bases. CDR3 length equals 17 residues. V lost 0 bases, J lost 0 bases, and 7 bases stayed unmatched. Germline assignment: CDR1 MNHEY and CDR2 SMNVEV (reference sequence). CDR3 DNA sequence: TGTGCCAGCAGTTTATCCCGGCTGGGACAGACTAACTATGGCTACACCTTC. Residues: CASSLSRLGQTNYGYTF.

CDR3 sequence: CASSLGGLDTEAFF. The CDR3 bases are TGTGCCAGCAGCTTAGGGGGATTGGACACTGAAGCTTTCTTT. This rearrangement joins TRBV13 to TRBJ1-1, with D unclear. The V gene lost 0 bases and the J gene lost 3 bases, with 8 bases spanning the gap. The CDR3 is made up of 14 amino acids. Germline CDR1 and CDR2: PRHDT and FYEKMQ (reference sequence).

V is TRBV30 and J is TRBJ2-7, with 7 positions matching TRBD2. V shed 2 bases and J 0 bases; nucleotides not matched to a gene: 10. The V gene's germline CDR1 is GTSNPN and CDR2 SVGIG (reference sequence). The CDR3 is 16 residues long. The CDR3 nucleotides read TGTGCCTGGAGTCGACCCCTAGCGGCGGACTCCTACGAGCAGTACTTC. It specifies CAWSRPLAADSYEQYF.

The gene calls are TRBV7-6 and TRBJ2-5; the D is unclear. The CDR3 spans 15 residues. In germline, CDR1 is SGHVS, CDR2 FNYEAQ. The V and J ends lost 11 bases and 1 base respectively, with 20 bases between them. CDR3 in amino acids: CALNRRIGAQETQYF. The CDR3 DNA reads TGTGCCCTCAATCGGAGAATCGGAGCCCAAGAGACCCAGTACTTC.